This is a list of T cell receptor beta chains from one sample in a study of blood T cell repertoires in COVID-19. The protocol was immunoSEQ multiplex PCR, while the TCRdb copy is restricted to in-frame clones and leaves out a portion. The table has hundreds of thousands of clones, about 89% seen once. The sample was PBMCs or T cells enriched from blood (not recorded which). These receptor sequences come from a young woman who had recovered from COVID-19. The CDR3 runs from the conserved cysteine through the conserved F or W. Fields, in order: V gene, clone size, J gene, D gene, CDR3 DNA, CDR3 protein. D genes are given only for firm matches. Expanded clones are given a class, and other clones once, few, many or no size at all.

TRBV29-1	-	TRBJ1-2	TRBD1	TGCAGCGCGCTCAGGGGGCAGGGGACTAACTATGGCTACACCTTC	CSALRGQGTNYGYTF
TRBV6-5	-	TRBJ2-2	TRBD2	TGTGCCGGAACTAGCGGGAAGGAAACCGGGGAGCTGTTTTTT	CAGTSGKETGELFF
TRBV12-3/TRBV12-4	-	TRBJ2-2	-	TGTGCCAGCAGTTACTCCGGGGAGCTGTTTTTT	CASSYSGELFF
TRBV11-3	-	TRBJ1-2	TRBD1	TGTGCCAGCAGCTCCCGACAGGGCGCCTATGGCTACACCTTC	CASSSRQGAYGYTF
TRBV11-3	-	TRBJ2-6	-	TGTGCCAGCAGCTCCAGGACACACTCTGGGGCCAACGTCCTGACTTTC	CASSSRTHSGANVLTF
TRBV19	once	TRBJ2-4	-	TGTGCCAGTAGTAGAGAGGCTGGGCTTCCCTTTAGGTACTTC	CASSREAGLPFRYF
TRBV5-1	-	TRBJ2-1	-	TGCGCCAGCAGCTCGGACAGAAATGAGCAGTTCTTC	CASSSDRNEQFF
TRBV5-1	once	TRBJ2-3	TRBD1	TGCGCCAGCAGCAACCGGGACAGGGTTAGCACAGATACGCAGTATTTT	CASSNRDRVSTDTQYF
TRBV28	-	TRBJ1-2	-	TGTGCCAGCAGTTTAGCGGCGATCTCAGGAGGCGGCTACACCTTC	CASSLAAISGGGYTF
TRBV28	-	TRBJ2-3	-	TGTGCCAGCAGCCCAACCCCCTCAGGGGTAACAGATACGCAGTATTTT	CASSPTPSGVTDTQYF
TRBV28	-	TRBJ1-2	-	TGTGCCAGCAGTTATTACAGGGCCCGCGTTAACTATGGCTACACCTTC	CASSYYRARVNYGYTF
TRBV19	-	TRBJ2-1	-	TGTGCCAGTAGTATAGCAAGGGGTCGGCCTAACAATGAGCAGTTCTTC	CASSIARGRPNNEQFF
TRBV11-3	-	TRBJ1-4	TRBD1	TGTGCCAGCAGCTTAGGGACAGGGTATGAAAAACTGTTTTTT	CASSLGTGYEKLFF
TRBV24-1	once	TRBJ2-2	-	TGTGCCACTGGACAGTTGAGGACCGGGGAGCTGTTTTTT	CATGQLRTGELFF
TRBV18	-	TRBJ1-5	-	TGTGCCAGCTCACCCAACCAGGCCGCCAATCAGCCCCAGCATTTT	CASSPNQAANQPQHF
TRBV5-1	-	TRBJ1-1	TRBD1	TGCGCCAGCAGGGACAGGGCTCCTGGAGCTGGCGCGAACACTGAAGCTTTCTTT	CASRDRAPGAGANTEAFF
TRBV5-1	-	TRBJ1-1	-	TGCGCCAGCAGCCCCTTGGGAGGGGACACTGAAGCTTTCTTT	CASSPLGGDTEAFF
TRBV18	-	TRBJ2-1	-	TGTGCCAGCTCCCTCAGCGATGAGCAGTTCTTC	CASSLSDEQFF
TRBV10-1	-	TRBJ2-3	-	TGCGCCAGCAGTGAGGCCCCCGTCGGGACGGGGGCAGATACGCAGTATTTT	CASSEAPVGTGADTQYF
TRBV5-1	once	TRBJ2-1	TRBD2	TGCGCCAGCAGCTCGGGACTAGAAAAAAATGAGCAGTTCTTC	CASSSGLEKNEQFF
TRBV6-1	-	TRBJ1-1	-	TGTGCCAGCAGTGAAATCGCGGAAAACACTGAAGCTTTCTTT	CASSEIAENTEAFF
TRBV2	-	TRBJ1-3	TRBD1	TGTGCCAGCAGCGTTGGGACAGCAGGAAACACCATATATTTT	CASSVGTAGNTIYF
TRBV9	-	TRBJ1-2	-	TGTGCCAGCAGCGTAGACAGGGCCTATGGCTACACCTTC	CASSVDRAYGYTF